The subject of this entry is one T cell receptor (beta chain). The antigen is unknown. The source of the sample is a study of identifying expanded T cells in peripheral blood. CDR1 and CDR2 from the germline V gene are SNHLY and FYNNEI. V lost 9 bases to trimming and J lost 3 bases, with 15 bases between them. CDR3 length: 14 amino acids. This table comes from immunoSEQ multiplex PCR, and its TCRdb copy is limited to in-frame clones, with some not included. This table holds fewer than 130,000 clones, about 89% found once. Healthy donors had no documented immune events, such as infections, while sampled. Regarding the study as a whole: Differentially abundant clones: roughly 1.2 between replicates, 16.4 at around 2 weeks, more than 18 at four. Two-week clone count variance significantly increased as total template count grew.

This rearrangement joins TRBV2 to TRBJ1-5, with D perhaps TRBD1 (5 bases). This clonotype was obtained from a person aged 18 to 70 in good health. Input material: blood. The DNA for the CDR3 is TGTGCCAGTCGACACTCAGGGTACAATCAGCCCCAGCATTTT. Protein sequence: CASRHSGYNQPQHF.